Each of the 7 T cell receptor beta chains below was sequenced from the same sample in a study of T cells in Graves' hyperthyroidism and ophthalmopathy. TCR beta CDR3 sequences were amplified from RNA transcripts. A first-round RT-PCR of the TCR CDR3 used the HTBI primer set. MiXCR was run by TCRdb on the multiplex PCR reads, yielding one entry per CDR3 protein. The data show around 600,000 distinct CDR3 sequences, with over 12% seen just once and 6.5% to 9% held by the top ten. Sequencing was carried out using blood. The receptors originated from a woman under 30 with Graves' ophthalmopathy.

This clonotype was counted at least ten times. This chain links TRBV3-1 with TRBJ1-1; D not resolved. V was shortened by 5 bases and J by 1 base, with 5 bases between the two germline ends. Germline-derived CDR1 and CDR2 are LGHDT and YNNKEL (reference sequence). The CDR3 contains 12 residues. The CDR3 DNA follows: TGTGCCAGCAGCGCACAGAACACTGAAGCTTTCTTT. This codes for CASSAQNTEAFF. Filled out from reference TRBV3-1 and TRBJ1-1, the complete variable domain reads DTAVSQTPKYLVTQMGNDKSIKCEQNLGHDTMYWYKQDSKKFLKIMFSYNNKELIINETVPNRFSPKSPDKAHLNLHINSLELGDSAVYFCASSAQNTEAFFGQGTRLTVV.

A few counts support this clonotype. Possible read error: a much larger clone is one base away. V usage is TRBV12-3 or TRBV12-4 and J usage is TRBJ2-7; D may match TRBD1 or TRBD2 (5 bases each). V lost 1 base to trimming and J lost 6 bases, with 13 bases between them. The CDR3 is 14 amino acids. The CDR3 bases are TGTGCCAGCAGTTTAGGGGGACGGGGCTCCGAGCAGTACTTC. This codes for CASSLGGRGSEQYF.

This clonotype was seen only a few times. The chain links TRBV5-1 to TRBJ2-7; 10 nucleotides match TRBD1. The CDR3 is made up of 17 amino acids. Germline V gene sequence: CDR1 SGHRS, CDR2 YFSETQ. Trimming took 0 bases from V and 0 from J; bases not matched to a gene: 6. The CDR3, as DNA: TGCGCCAGCAGCTTGGATCACCGGGACAGGGGCTCCTACGAGCAGTACTTC. It yields the protein CASSLDHRDRGSYEQYF. Variable domain in full (rest from reference TRBV5-1 and TRBJ2-7): KAGVTQTPRYLIKTRGQQVTLSCSPISGHRSVSWYQQTPGQGLQFLFEYFSETQRNKGNFPGRFSGRQFSNSRSEMNVSTLELGDSALYLCASSLDHRDRGSYEQYFGPGTRLTVT.

This clonotype showed up many times. The CDR3 reads CASSWTDTQYF. In nucleotides, the CDR3 is TGTGCCAGCAGTTGGACAGATACGCAGTATTTT. The rearrangement joins TRBV6-2 or TRBV6-3 to TRBJ2-3; D gene ambiguous. CDR3 length equals 11 residues. Germline V gene lookup returns CDR1 MNHEY and CDR2 SVGEGT. V shed 4 bases and J shed 3 bases, with 2 bases lying between them.

Ten or more counts support this clonotype. This sequence joins TRBV5-1 and TRBJ2-3; D might be TRBD1 (5 bases). Per germline, CDR1 SGHRS and CDR2 YFSETQ. V was pared by 1 base and J by 0 bases, with 12 bases between. The CDR3 runs to 16 residues. The CDR3 loop is CASSLTQDASTDTQYF. The CDR3 nucleotides read TGCGCCAGCAGCTTGACACAGGACGCTAGCACAGATACGCAGTATTTT.

This sequence joins TRBV25-1 and TRBJ2-5; no firm D call. The germline V gene encodes CDR1 MGHDK and CDR2 SYGVNS. Between the trimmed V and J ends, which lost 2 bases and 1 base, there was a span of 5 bases. This CDR3 comprises 13 residues. The CDR3 bases are TGTGCCAGCAGTGAACTTCTCCAAGAGACCCAGTACTTC. Protein product: CASSELLQETQYF.

This clonotype was counted many times. The chain has TRBV7-2 and TRBJ2-5, with D tentatively TRBD2 (6 bases). V lost 5 bases, J lost 5 bases, and 15 bases lay in between. Germline CDR1 and CDR2: SGHTA and FQGNSA. CDR3 length: 14 amino acids. The CDR3 loop reads CASSPRLGFETQYF. In nucleotides, the CDR3 is TGTGCCAGCAGCCCACGACTAGGGTTTGAGACCCAGTACTTC. Based on the CDR3 plus reference TRBV7-2 and TRBJ2-5, the full variable domain is GAGVSQSPSNKVTEKGKDVELRCDPISGHTALYWYRQSLGQGLEFLIYFQGNSAPDKSGLPSDRFSAERTGGSVSTLTIQRTQQEDSAVYLCASSPRLGFETQYFGPGTRLLVL.